Following are 3 T cell receptor beta chains from one sample sequenced in a study of T cell responses to AZD1222 COVID-19 vaccine. The method was immunoSEQ multiplex PCR; TCRdb's version includes in-frame clones alone and lacks a portion of them. The sample consists of more than 85,000 clones, roughly nine tenths of them appearing once. The material was peripheral blood, obtained on day 0 of AZD1222 vaccination. The source of these receptors is an adult in good health.

In its sample, this clone was seen once. The rearrangement uses TRBV6-2 or TRBV6-3 and TRBJ1-2; D unclear. This CDR3 contains 12 residues. V lost 5 bases to trimming and J lost 4 bases, with 8 bases between them. Germline CDR1 and CDR2: MNHEY and SVGEGT. The CDR3 spells CASSSSGYGYTF. CDR3 DNA sequence: TGTGCCAGCAGTAGTTCAGGCTATGGCTACACCTTC.

CDR3 DNA sequence: TGTGCCAGCAGCTTGGGGTACCTTTATGGCTACACCTTC. It specifies CASSLGYLYGYTF. The chain has TRBV5-8 and TRBJ1-2; D uncertain. Deletions cut 0 bases from V and 5 bases from J, with 8 bases between. CDR3 length: 13 residues. CDR1 is SGHTS and CDR2 is YDEGEE in the germline V gene.

The chain couples TRBV6-2 or TRBV6-3 to TRBJ1-2; no firm D call. With 7 bases removed from V and 7 bases from J, the gap between germline ends came to 16 bases. Germline V lookup: CDR1 MNHEY, CDR2 SVGEGT. This CDR3 region has 13 residues. The CDR3 nucleotides are TGTGCCAGCACCCCCCTGGAACGTCGTGGCTACACCTTC. Its translation: CASTPLERRGYTF.